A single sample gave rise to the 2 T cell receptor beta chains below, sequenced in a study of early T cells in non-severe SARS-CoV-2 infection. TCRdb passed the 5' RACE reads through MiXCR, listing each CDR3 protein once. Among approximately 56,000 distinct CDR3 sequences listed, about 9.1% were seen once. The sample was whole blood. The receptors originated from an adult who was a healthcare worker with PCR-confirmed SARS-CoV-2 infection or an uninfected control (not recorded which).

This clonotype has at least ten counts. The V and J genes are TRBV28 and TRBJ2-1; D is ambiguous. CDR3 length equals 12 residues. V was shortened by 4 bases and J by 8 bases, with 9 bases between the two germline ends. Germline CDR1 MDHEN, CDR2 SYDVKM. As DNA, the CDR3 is TGTGCCAGCAGTTGGTCAAAAGATGAGCAGTTCTTC. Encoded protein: CASSWSKDEQFF.

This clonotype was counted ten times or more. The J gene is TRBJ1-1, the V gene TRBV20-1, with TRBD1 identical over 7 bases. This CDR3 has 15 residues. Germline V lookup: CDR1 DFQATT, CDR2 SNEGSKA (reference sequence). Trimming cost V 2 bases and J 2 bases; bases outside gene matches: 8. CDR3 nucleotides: TGCAGTGCTAGACCCGTGGGACAGAAAAACACTGAAGCTTTCTTT. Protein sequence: CSARPVGQKNTEAFF.